The rows below give T cell receptor beta chains drawn from one sample of a study of response to subunit inactivated influenza vaccine. TCRdb independently ran MiXCR on the RT-PCR reads; one entry per CDR3 protein. The data contain about 780,000 distinct CDR3 sequences, about a fifth of them singletons. The material sequenced was PBMCs from blood, taken 5 days after vaccination. The receptors were gathered from a man between 50 and 59 years old who received an inactivated influenza vaccine. CDR3s include the opening cysteine and the closing phenylalanine or tryptophan. Fields, in order: clone size, V gene, D gene, J gene, CDR3 DNA, CDR3 protein. The D gene is left open where the match is weak. Rows give clone size only sometimes, using once, few, many, or a class for an expanded clone.

>.|TRBV19|.|TRBJ1-6
TGTGCCAGTAGTATCCGGGACGGTGCTAAAGGCTCCTATAATTCACCCCTCCACTTT
CASSIRDGAKGSYNSPLHF
>few|TRBV10-3|TRBD2|TRBJ2-1
TGTGCCATCAGTGAGCGACTAGCGGGAGTTAGTGAGCAGTTCTTC
CAISERLAGVSEQFF
>.|TRBV14|.|TRBJ2-5
TGTGCCAGCAGCCAAAGGAGGGGCATAGGGACCCAGTACTTC
CASSQRRGIGTQYF
>.|TRBV4-3|TRBD2|TRBJ2-2
TGCGCCAGCAGCCAAAATTGGAGACTAGCGGGAGGGGGCGGGGAGCTGTTTTTT
CASSQNWRLAGGGGELFF
>few|TRBV30|.|TRBJ1-2
TGTGCCTGGAGCGAAGACTTTGACTCGCAAGGCTACACCTTC
CAWSEDFDSQGYTF
>.|TRBV6-1|TRBD1|TRBJ2-7
TGTGCCAGCAGCATACGACCCACAGGGGGCGCGGAGTACGAGCAGTACTTC
CASSIRPTGGAEYEQYF
>.|TRBV29-1|.|TRBJ2-5
TGCAGCGTTGAAGTGGGACTGTGGAATGTCCAGTACTTC
CSVEVGLWNVQYF
>few|TRBV15|.|TRBJ2-5
TGTGCCACCAGCCACCAGAGACCAGTGCAAGAGACCCAGTACTTC
CATSHQRPVQETQYF
>.|TRBV6-2/TRBV6-3|TRBD2|TRBJ2-7
TGTGCCAGCAGTTACAATCTCCGGCGGGAGGGCCTCTACGAGCAGTACTTC
CASSYNLRREGLYEQYF
>few|TRBV7-9|.|TRBJ2-3
TGTGCCAGCAGCGTCCGGGACATTCCAGATACGCAGTATTTT
CASSVRDIPDTQYF
>few|TRBV7-2|TRBD2|TRBJ2-1
TGTGCCAGCAGCTTTTATCTAGCGGGAGTGGGCTATGAGCAGTTCTTC
CASSFYLAGVGYEQFF
>.|TRBV12-3/TRBV12-4|.|TRBJ2-7
TGTGCCAGCAGTTTAACAACAGCTTACGAGCAGTACTTC
CASSLTTAYEQYF
>.|TRBV4-3|.|TRBJ2-7
TGCGCCAGCAGCCAAGACTGGAGTATAGCGCTACTAAACGAGCAGTACTTC
CASSQDWSIALLNEQYF
>few|TRBV5-1|.|TRBJ2-3
TGCGCCAGCAGCTTGGCGACAGATGCAAGCACAGATACGCAGTATTTT
CASSLATDASTDTQYF
>.|TRBV6-6|TRBD1|TRBJ2-1
TGTGCCAGCAGTTACGACAGGGTTTGGTTCTTC
CASSYDRVWFF
>few|TRBV5-1|.|TRBJ2-5
TGCGCCAGCAGCTTGTGGGGCGACGCCGCGCAAGAGACCCAGTACTTC
CASSLWGDAAQETQYF
>few|TRBV20-1|.|TRBJ1-1
TGCAGTGCTAGAGACCCAAGGGGATTAACTGAAGCTTTCTTT
CSARDPRGLTEAFF
>.|TRBV15|.|TRBJ2-5
TGTGCCACCAGCAAAGCTTTGGTAGAGACCCAGTACTTC
CATSKALVETQYF
>.|TRBV7-9|.|TRBJ2-1
TGTGCCAGCAGCTTAGCGCGGAAGAATGAGCAGTTCTTC
CASSLARKNEQFF
>.|TRBV5-5|.|TRBJ2-7
TGTGCCAGCAGCTTGGGCCCGGGACGGACGAACTACGAGCAGTACTTC
CASSLGPGRTNYEQYF
>.|TRBV9|.|TRBJ2-7
TGTGCCAGCAGCGTAGGCCAGGGGCTCTCCTACGAGCAGTACTTC
CASSVGQGLSYEQYF
>few|TRBV4-1|TRBD2|TRBJ2-4
TGCGCCAGCAGCCAAGAGGGGACTAGCGGTGCCCTAGCCAAAAACATTCAGTACTTC
CASSQEGTSGALAKNIQYF
>.|TRBV15|TRBD2|TRBJ2-7
TGTGCCACCAGCAGGGATAATAGCGGGAGACCCCAGTACTTC
CATSRDNSGRPQYF
>few|TRBV12-3/TRBV12-4|.|TRBJ2-4
TGTGCCAGCAGTTCAGCAGGGATCGGGGCCAAAAACATTCAGTACTTC
CASSSAGIGAKNIQYF
>few|TRBV9|.|TRBJ2-3
TGTGCCAGCAGCGTAGCTGGCGATAGCACAGATACGCAGTATTTT
CASSVAGDSTDTQYF
>.|TRBV7-9|.|TRBJ1-1
TGTGCCAGCAGCTTAATGATCAGCACTGAAGCTTTCTTT
CASSLMISTEAFF
>few|TRBV11-2|.|TRBJ2-3
TGTGCCAGCAGCTCGACAGGTTTATCCAGCACAGATACGCAGTATTTT
CASSSTGLSSTDTQYF
>many|TRBV12-3/TRBV12-4|.|TRBJ1-2
TGTGCCAGCAGTACCCAAGCCGTGCTCTATGGCTACACCTTC
CASSTQAVLYGYTF
>once|TRBV5-1|TRBD2|TRBJ2-7
TGCGCCAGCAGCTCGAGAAGCCTGCGGGGGAAACGAAACTACGAGCAGTACTTC
CASSSRSLRGKRNYEQYF
>few|TRBV5-1|.|TRBJ1-2
TGCGCCAGCAGCTTGGGACTCGTCAAGTCCTATGGCTACACCTTC
CASSLGLVKSYGYTF
>few|TRBV30|.|TRBJ2-5
TGTGCCTGGAGTCCCCGGTCTGGAGAGACCCAGTACTTC
CAWSPRSGETQYF
>many|TRBV4-2|.|TRBJ2-5
TGTGCCAGCAGCCAAGGACAGGACCGCTACGAAGAGACCCAGTACTTC
CASSQGQDRYEETQYF
>few|TRBV7-2|.|TRBJ1-6
TGTGCCAGCAGTAGGACACCCTATAATTCACCCCTCCACTTT
CASSRTPYNSPLHF
>.|TRBV28|.|TRBJ2-1
TGTGCCAGCAGGGGCTTTAGCTCCTACAATGAGCAGTTCTTC
CASRGFSSYNEQFF
>few|TRBV20-1|TRBD2|TRBJ2-1
TGCAGTGCTAGACCTACTCGCGGGAGGGATGAGCAGTTCTTC
CSARPTRGRDEQFF
>few|TRBV12-3/TRBV12-4|TRBD1|TRBJ2-7
TGTGCCAGCAGTCGAGGACAGGGGAGCTCCTACGAGCAGTACTTC
CASSRGQGSSYEQYF
>.|TRBV6-1|TRBD1|TRBJ1-4
TGTGCCAGCATCCCGACAGGGGGTAATGAAAAACTGTTTTTT
CASIPTGGNEKLFF
>.|TRBV5-1|.|TRBJ2-3
TGCGCCAGCAGCCTACGACAGGAGGATACGCAGTATTTT
CASSLRQEDTQYF